This T cell receptor (beta chain) was profiled in a study of technical replicates of blood from a handful of donors. Unmatched junction bases numbered 10, after V lost 1 base and J lost 2 bases. The V gene's germline CDR1 is MDHEN and CDR2 SYDVKM. CDR3 size: 18 residues. This clone was counted once. Measured with immunoSEQ multiplex PCR; TCRdb has only the in-frame clones, and not every one. The repertoire includes 60,000 to 90,000 clones, around 94% of them detected once, and approximately 0.45% sits in the top ten. V gene TRBV28 combines with J gene TRBJ2-2, with 7 bases lining up with TRBD2. The receptor was derived from a human donor in good health. Sequencing input: T cells isolated from PBMCs. DNA of the CDR3: TGTGCCAGCAGTTTATTACGCGGGGGAGGGCCCAACACCGGGGAGCTGTTTTTT. Translating gives CASSLLRGGGPNTGELFF.